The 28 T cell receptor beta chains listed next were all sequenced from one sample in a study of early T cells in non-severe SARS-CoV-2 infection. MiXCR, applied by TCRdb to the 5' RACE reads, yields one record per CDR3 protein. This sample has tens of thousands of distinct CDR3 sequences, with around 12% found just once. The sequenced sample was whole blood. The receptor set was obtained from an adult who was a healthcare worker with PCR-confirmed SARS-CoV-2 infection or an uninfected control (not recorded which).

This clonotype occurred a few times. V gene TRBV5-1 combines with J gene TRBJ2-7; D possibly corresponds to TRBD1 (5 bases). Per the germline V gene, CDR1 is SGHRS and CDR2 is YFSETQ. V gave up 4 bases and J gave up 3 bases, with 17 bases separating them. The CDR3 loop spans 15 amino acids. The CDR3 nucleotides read TGCGCCAGCAGCCCTGACAGCTCACCCTACTACGAGCAGTACTTC. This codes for CASSPDSSPYYEQYF.

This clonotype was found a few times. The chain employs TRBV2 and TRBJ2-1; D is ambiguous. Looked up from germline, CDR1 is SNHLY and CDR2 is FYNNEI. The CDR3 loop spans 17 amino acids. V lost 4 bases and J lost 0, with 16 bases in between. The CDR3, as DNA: TGTGCCAGCAGTGGAGCCGTGGACCTGAGCTCCTACAATGAGCAGTTCTTC. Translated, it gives CASSGAVDLSSYNEQFF.

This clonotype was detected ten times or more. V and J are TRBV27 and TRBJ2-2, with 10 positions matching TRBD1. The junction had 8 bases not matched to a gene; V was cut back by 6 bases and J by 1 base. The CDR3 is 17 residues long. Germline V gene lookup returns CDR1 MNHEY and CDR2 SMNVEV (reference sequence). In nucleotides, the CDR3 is TGTGCCAGCAGCTACGGCCGGGACAGGGGGAACACCGGGGAGCTGTTTTTT. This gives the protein CASSYGRDRGNTGELFF.

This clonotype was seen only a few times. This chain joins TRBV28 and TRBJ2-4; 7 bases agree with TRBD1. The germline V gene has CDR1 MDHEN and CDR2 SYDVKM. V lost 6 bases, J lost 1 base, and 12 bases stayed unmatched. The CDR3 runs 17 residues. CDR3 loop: CASRSDRQPEAKNIQYF. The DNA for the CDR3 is TGTGCCAGCAGATCGGACAGGCAGCCTGAGGCCAAAAACATTCAGTACTTC. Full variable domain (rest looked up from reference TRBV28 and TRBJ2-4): DVKVTQSSRYLVKRTGEKVFLECVQDMDHENMFWYRQDPGLGLRLIYFSYDVKMKEKGDIPEGYSVSREKKERFSLILESASTNQTSMYLCASRSDRQPEAKNIQYFGAGTRLSVL.

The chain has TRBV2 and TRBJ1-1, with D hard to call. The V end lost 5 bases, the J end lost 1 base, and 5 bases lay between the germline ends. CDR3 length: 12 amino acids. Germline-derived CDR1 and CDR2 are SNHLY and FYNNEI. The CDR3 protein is CASSPENTEAFF. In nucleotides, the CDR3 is TGTGCCAGCAGTCCTGAGAACACTGAAGCTTTCTTT.

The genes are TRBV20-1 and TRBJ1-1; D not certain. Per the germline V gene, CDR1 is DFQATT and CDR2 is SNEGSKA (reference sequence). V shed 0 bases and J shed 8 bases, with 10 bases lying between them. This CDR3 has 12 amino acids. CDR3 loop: CSARDGGGEAFF. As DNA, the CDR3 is TGCAGTGCTAGAGATGGAGGAGGGGAAGCTTTCTTT.

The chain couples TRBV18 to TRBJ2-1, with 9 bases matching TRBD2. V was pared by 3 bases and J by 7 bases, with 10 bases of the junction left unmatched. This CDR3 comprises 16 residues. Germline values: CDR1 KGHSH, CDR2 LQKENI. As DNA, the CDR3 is TGTGCCAGCTCACCGGGGAGGAGTAGCGGGAGAAATGAGCAGTTCTTC. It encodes CASSPGRSSGRNEQFF.

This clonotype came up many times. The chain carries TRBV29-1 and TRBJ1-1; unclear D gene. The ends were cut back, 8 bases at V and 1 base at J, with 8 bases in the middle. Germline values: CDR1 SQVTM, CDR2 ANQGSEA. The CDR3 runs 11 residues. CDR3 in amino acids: CSTRRNTEAFF. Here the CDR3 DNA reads TGCAGCACTCGTCGGAACACTGAAGCTTTCTTT. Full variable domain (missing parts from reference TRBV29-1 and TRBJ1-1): SAVISQKPSRDICQRGTSLTIQCQVDSQVTMMFWYRQQPGQSLTLIATANQGSEATYESGFVIDKFPISRPNLTFSTLTVSNMSPEDSSIYLCSTRRNTEAFFGQGTRLTVV.

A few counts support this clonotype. The CDR3 coding sequence is TGTGCCAGCAGATTAAGCGGGCGACTTGAAGCTTTCTTT. Its translation: CASRLSGRLEAFF. This chain links TRBV12-3 or TRBV12-4 with TRBJ1-1, with D hard to call. The V end was cut by 6 bases, the J end by 7 bases, with 15 bases between. The CDR3 has 13 amino acids.

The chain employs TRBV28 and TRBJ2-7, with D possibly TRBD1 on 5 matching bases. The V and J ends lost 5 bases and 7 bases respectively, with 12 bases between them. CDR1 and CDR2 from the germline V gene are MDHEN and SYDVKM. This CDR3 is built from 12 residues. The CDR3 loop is CASSPMYREQYF. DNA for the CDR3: TGTGCCAGCAGTCCGATGTACAGGGAGCAGTACTTC.

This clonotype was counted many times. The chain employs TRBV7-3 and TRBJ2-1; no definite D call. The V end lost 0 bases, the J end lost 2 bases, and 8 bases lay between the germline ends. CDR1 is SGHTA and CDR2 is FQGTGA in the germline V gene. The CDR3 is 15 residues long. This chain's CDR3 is CASSLTGDTYNEQFF. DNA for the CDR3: TGTGCCAGCAGCTTAACCGGCGATACCTACAATGAGCAGTTCTTC.

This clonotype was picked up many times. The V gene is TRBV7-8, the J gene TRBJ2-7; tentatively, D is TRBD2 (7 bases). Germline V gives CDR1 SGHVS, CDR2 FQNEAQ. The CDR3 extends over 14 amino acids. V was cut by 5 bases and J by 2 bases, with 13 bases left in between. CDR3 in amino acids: CASSPGRGPYEQYF. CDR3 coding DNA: TGTGCCAGCAGCCCAGGGCGGGGGCCCTACGAGCAGTACTTC.

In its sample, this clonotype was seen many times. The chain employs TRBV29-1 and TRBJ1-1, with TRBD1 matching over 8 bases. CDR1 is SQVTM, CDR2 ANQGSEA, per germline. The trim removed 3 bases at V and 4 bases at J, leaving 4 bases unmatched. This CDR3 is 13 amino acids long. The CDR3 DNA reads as TGCAGCGTTGACGACAGGGGAGGCACTGAAGCTTTCTTT. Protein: CSVDDRGGTEAFF. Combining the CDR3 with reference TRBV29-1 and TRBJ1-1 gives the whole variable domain SAVISQKPSRDICQRGTSLTIQCQVDSQVTMMFWYRQQPGQSLTLIATANQGSEATYESGFVIDKFPISRPNLTFSTLTVSNMSPEDSSIYLCSVDDRGGTEAFFGQGTRLTVV.

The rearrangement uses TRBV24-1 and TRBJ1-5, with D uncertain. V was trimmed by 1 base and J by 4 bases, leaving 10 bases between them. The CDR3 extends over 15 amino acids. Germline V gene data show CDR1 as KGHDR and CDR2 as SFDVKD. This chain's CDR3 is CATSDLPRENQPQHF. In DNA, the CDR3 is TGTGCCACCAGTGATTTACCCAGAGAAAATCAGCCCCAGCATTTT.

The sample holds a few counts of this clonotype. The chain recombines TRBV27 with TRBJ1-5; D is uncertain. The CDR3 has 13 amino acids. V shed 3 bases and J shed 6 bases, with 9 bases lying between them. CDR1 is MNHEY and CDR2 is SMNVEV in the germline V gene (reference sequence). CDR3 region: CASSLGRSQPQHF. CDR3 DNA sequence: TGTGCCAGCAGTTTGGGAAGGAGTCAGCCCCAGCATTTT.

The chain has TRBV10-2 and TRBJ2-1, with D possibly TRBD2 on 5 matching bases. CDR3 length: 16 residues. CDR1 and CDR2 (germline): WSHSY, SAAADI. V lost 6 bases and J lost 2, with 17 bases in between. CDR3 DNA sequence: TGCGCCAGCAGACCGGGGTCAAACCAGCCCTACAATGAGCAGTTCTTC. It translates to CASRPGSNQPYNEQFF.

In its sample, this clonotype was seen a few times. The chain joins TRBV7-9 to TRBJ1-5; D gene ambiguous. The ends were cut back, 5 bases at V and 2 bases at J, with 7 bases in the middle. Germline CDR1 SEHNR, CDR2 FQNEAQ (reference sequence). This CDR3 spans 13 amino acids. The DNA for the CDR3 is TGTGCCAGCAGCCTAATGGGCAATCAGCCCCAGCATTTT. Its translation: CASSLMGNQPQHF.

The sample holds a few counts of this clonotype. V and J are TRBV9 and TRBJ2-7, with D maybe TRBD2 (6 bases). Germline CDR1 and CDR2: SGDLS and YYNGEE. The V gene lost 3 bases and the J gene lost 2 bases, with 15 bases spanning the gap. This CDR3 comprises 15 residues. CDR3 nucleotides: TGTGCCAGCAGCGCCGGGACTTTGGACGCCTACGAGCAGTACTTC. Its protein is CASSAGTLDAYEQYF.

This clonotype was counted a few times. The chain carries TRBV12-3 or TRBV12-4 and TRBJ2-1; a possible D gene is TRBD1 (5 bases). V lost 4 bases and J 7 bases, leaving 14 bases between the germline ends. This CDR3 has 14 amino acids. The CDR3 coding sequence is TGTGCCAGCAGTTCCCAGGGTGCTTTGAATGAGCAGTTCTTC. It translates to CASSSQGALNEQFF.

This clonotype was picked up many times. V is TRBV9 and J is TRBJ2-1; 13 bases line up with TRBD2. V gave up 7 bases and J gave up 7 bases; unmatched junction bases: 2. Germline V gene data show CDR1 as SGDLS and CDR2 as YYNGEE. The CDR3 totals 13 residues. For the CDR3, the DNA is TGTGCCAGCGGGACTAGCGGGATTAATGAGCAGTTCTTC. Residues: CASGTSGINEQFF.

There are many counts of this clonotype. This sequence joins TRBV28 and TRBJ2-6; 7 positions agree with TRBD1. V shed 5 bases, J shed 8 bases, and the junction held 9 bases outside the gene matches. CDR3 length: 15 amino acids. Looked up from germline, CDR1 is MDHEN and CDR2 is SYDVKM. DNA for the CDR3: TGTGCCAGCAGTGTCCAGGGGGTTAAGACCAACGTCCTGACTTTC. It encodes CASSVQGVKTNVLTF.

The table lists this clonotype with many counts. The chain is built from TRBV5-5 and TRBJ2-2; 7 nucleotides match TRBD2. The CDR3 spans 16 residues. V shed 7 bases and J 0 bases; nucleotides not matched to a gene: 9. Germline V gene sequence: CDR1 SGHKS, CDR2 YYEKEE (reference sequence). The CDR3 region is CASVRLAEPNTGELFF. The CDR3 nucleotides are TGTGCCAGCGTCCGTCTAGCGGAACCGAACACCGGGGAGCTGTTTTTT.

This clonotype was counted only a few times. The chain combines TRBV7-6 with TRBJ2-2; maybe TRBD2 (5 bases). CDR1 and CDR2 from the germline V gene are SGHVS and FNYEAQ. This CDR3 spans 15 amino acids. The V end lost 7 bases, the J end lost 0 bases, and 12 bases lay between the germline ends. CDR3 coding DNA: TGTGCCAGCAAGCCAGGTAGCGCGAACACCGGGGAGCTGTTTTTT. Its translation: CASKPGSANTGELFF.

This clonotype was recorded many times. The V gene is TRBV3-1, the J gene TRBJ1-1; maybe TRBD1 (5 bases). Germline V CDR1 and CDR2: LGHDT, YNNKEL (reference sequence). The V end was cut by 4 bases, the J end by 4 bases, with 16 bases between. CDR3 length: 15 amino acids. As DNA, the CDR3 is TGTGCCAGCAGCCTGGGACCGTCGGGGACCACTGAAGCTTTCTTT. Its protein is CASSLGPSGTTEAFF.

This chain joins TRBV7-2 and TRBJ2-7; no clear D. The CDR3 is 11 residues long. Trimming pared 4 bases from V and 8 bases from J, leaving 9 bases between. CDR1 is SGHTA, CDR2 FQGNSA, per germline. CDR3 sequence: CTSSSLGQQYF. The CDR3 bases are TGTACCAGCAGCTCCCTAGGGCAGCAGTACTTC. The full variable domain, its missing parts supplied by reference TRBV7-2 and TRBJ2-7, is GAGVSQSPSNKVTEKGKDVELRCDPISGHTALYWYRQSLGQGLEFLIYFQGNSAPDKSGLPSDRFSAERTGGSVSTLTIQRTQQEDSAVYLCTSSSLGQQYFGPGTRLTVT.

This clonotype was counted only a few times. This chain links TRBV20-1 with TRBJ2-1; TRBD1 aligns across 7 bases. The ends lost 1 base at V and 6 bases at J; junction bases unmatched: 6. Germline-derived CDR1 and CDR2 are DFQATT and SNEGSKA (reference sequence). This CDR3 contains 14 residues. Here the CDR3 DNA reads TGCAGTGCTAGAGCCCCGGGACAGCGCAATGAGCAGTTCTTC. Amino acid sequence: CSARAPGQRNEQFF.

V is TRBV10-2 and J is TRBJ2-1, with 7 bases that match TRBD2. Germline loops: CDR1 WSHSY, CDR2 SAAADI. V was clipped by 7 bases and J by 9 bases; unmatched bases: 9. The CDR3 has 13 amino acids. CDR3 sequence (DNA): TGCGCCAGCACCGCTAGCGGAGTTAGTGAGCAGTTCTTC. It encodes CASTASGVSEQFF.

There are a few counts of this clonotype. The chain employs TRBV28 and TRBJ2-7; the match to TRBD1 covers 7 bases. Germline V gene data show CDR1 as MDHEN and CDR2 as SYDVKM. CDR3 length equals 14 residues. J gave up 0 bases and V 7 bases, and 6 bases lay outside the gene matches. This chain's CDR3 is CASTSTGSSYEQYF. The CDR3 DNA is TGTGCCAGCACCTCGACAGGGAGCTCCTACGAGCAGTACTTC.